The 7 T cell receptor beta chains in this list originate from one sample, sequenced in a study of OX40 agonist ivuxolimab in advanced cancers. Clones were read by immunoSEQ multiplex PCR, and TCRdb kept only the in-frame ones, dropping some. Of about 120,000 clones listed, around 95% were seen once; the top ten hold approximately 0.15%. The sample here was CD4+ or CD8+ T cells sorted from blood, taken in a trial of the OX40 agonist ivuxolimab. The origin of the receptors is an adult with an advanced solid tumor such as melanoma, head and neck, liver or kidney cancer.

This chain links TRBV6-6 with TRBJ1-4; weak D call: TRBD1 (5 bases). Germline V gene sequence: CDR1 MNHNY, CDR2 SVGAGI (reference sequence). This CDR3 has 15 residues. The ends were cut back, 7 bases at V and 3 bases at J, with 15 bases in the middle. The DNA for the CDR3 is TGTGCCAGCAACCTCGGACAAGCCCCTAATGAAAAACTGTTTTTT. Its translation: CASNLGQAPNEKLFF.

CDR3 in amino acids: CASRSTGEGNTIYF. CDR3 nucleotides: TGTGCCAGCAGATCGACAGGGGAGGGAAACACCATATATTTT. This chain connects TRBV6-5 to TRBJ1-3; 8 bases agree with TRBD1. After removal of 6 bases from V and 4 bases from J, the junction contained 5 bases not matched to a gene. CDR3 length: 14 residues. CDR1 MNHEY and CDR2 SVGAGI come from the germline V gene.

The rearrangement links TRBV19 to TRBJ1-1; no reliable D call. V was cut by 3 bases and J by 3 bases, with 8 bases left in between. The CDR3 length is 13 residues. Germline V gene lookup returns CDR1 LNHDA and CDR2 SQIVND (reference sequence). For the CDR3, the DNA is TGTGCCAGTAGTATTATGAGGGACACTGAAGCTTTCTTT. This encodes CASSIMRDTEAFF.

The rearrangement links TRBV6-5 to TRBJ1-5; D is possibly TRBD1 (5 bases). V dropped 2 bases and J dropped 6 bases, with 11 bases sitting between them. CDR1 MNHEY and CDR2 SVGAGI come from the germline V gene. This CDR3 comprises 14 residues. This CDR3 reads CASSYGGYGQPQHF. In nucleotides, the CDR3 is TGTGCCAGCAGTTACGGGGGGTACGGTCAGCCCCAGCATTTT.

This chain joins TRBV2 and TRBJ1-3; no firm D call. Germline CDR1 is SNHLY and CDR2 is FYNNEI. The CDR3 loop spans 13 amino acids. Trimming took off 7 bases at V and 4 bases at J, with 11 bases between the two ends. CDR3 sequence reads: CASTRTSGNTIYF. CDR3 in DNA: TGTGCCAGCACCCGGACGTCCGGAAACACCATATATTTT.

This chain connects TRBV9 to TRBJ2-7; no definite D call. Trimming removed 4 bases from V and 4 bases from J, with 15 bases in between. CDR1 is SGDLS, CDR2 YYNGEE, per germline. There are 14 residues in the CDR3. The CDR3: CASSPRSDGYEQYF. CDR3 sequence (DNA): TGTGCCAGCAGCCCCCGGAGCGATGGGTACGAGCAGTACTTC.

The chain joins TRBV21-1 to TRBJ2-2; TRBD1, the table's D call, was not compared with the DNA. TRBV21-1 is termed a pseudogene. The CDR3 length is 18 residues. CDR3 sequence reads: CASSKADQGLANTGELFF. The CDR3 region has the DNA TGTGCCAGCAGCAAAGCGGATCAGGGGCTCGCGAACACCGGGGAGCTGTTTTTT.